This T cell receptor (beta chain) was identified in a study of early T cells in non-severe SARS-CoV-2 infection. Ten or more counts support this clonotype. TCRdb processed the 5' RACE reads anew with MiXCR; each CDR3 protein has one entry. The sample has roughly 35,000 distinct CDR3 sequences, less than 5% seen once. The sequence was obtained from an adult who was a healthcare worker with PCR-confirmed SARS-CoV-2 infection or an uninfected control (not recorded which). The sample was whole blood.

CDR3 sequence: CASSALSGTEQETQYF. The CDR3 coding sequence is TGCGCCAGCAGCGCGTTATCCGGGACAGAACAGGAGACCCAGTACTTC. The chain couples TRBV5-1 to TRBJ2-5; 7 bases are a match to TRBD1. Germline V CDR1 and CDR2: SGHRS, YFSETQ. The V gene end was trimmed by 4 bases and the J gene end by 5 bases; junction bases not matched to a gene: 14. This CDR3 comprises 16 residues. Variable domain in full (rest from reference TRBV5-1 and TRBJ2-5): KAGVTQTPRYLIKTRGQQVTLSCSPISGHRSVSWYQQTPGQGLQFLFEYFSETQRNKGNFPGRFSGRQFSNSRSEMNVSTLELGDSALYLCASSALSGTEQETQYFGPGTRLLVL.